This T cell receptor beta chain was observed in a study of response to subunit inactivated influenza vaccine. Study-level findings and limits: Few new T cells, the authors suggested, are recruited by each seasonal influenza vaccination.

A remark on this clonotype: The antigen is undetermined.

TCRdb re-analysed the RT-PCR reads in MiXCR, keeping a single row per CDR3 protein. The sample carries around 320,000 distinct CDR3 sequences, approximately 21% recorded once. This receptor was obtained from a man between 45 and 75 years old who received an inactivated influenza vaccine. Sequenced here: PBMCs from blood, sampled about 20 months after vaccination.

The DNA of the CDR3 is TGTGCCAGCAGCCAAGGACAGCGCTATGGCTACACCTTC. Translated: CASSQGQRYGYTF. The gene calls are TRBV3-1 and TRBJ1-2; weak D call: TRBD1 (5 bases). Trimming took 1 base from V and 4 from J, leaving 7 bases between them. The germline V gene has CDR1 LGHDT and CDR2 YNNKEL (reference sequence). There are 13 residues in the CDR3.